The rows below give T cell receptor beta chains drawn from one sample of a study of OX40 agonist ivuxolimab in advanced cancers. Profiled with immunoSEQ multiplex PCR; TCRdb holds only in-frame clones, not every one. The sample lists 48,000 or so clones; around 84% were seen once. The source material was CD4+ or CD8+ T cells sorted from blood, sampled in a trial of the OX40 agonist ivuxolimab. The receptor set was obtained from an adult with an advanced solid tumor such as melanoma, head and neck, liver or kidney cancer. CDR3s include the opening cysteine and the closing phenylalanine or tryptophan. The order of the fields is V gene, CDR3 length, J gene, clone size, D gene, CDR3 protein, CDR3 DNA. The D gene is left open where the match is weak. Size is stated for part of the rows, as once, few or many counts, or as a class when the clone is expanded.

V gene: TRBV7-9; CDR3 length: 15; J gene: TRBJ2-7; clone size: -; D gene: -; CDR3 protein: CASSLAFGSSYEQYF; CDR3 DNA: TGTGCCAGCAGCTTAGCTTTCGGGAGCTCCTACGAGCAGTACTTC
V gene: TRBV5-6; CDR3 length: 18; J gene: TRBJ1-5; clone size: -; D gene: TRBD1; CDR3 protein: CASSSLAQGARSNQPQHF; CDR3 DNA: TGTGCCAGCAGCTCCCTGGCTCAGGGGGCGCGGAGCAATCAGCCCCAGCATTTT
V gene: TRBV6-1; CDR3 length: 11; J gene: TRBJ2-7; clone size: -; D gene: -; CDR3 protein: CASKRDYEQYF; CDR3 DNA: TGTGCCAGCAAAAGGGACTACGAGCAGTACTTC
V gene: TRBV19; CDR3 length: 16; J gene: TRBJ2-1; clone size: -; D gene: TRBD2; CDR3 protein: CASSAQLAGPHNEQFF; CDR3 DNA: TGTGCCAGTAGTGCCCAACTAGCGGGGCCCCACAATGAGCAGTTCTTC
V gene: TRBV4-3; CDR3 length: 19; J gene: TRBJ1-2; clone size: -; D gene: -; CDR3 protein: CASSQDLSSLSGPNYGYTF; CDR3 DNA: -
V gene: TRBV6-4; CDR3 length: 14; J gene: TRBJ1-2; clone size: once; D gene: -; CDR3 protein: CASAPGGTNYGYTF; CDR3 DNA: TGTGCCAGCGCCCCCGGGGGTACTAACTATGGCTACACCTTC
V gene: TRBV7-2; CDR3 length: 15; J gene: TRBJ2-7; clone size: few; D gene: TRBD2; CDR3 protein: CASSSNQGLEDEQYF; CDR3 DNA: TGTGCCAGCAGCTCGAATCAAGGACTAGAGGACGAGCAGTACTTC
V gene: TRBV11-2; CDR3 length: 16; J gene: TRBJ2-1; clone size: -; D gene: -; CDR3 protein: CASSLGRLLTYNEQFF; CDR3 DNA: TGTGCCAGCAGCTTAGGCCGACTCTTGACGTACAATGAGCAGTTCTTC
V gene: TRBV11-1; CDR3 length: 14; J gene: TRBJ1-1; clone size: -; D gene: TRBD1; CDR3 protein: CASVDDRGYTEAFF; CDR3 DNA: TGTGCCAGCGTAGACGACAGGGGGTATACTGAAGCTTTCTTT
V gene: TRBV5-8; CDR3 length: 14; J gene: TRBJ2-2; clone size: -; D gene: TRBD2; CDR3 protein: CASTGTSIGGELFF; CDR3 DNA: TGTGCCAGCACCGGGACTAGCATTGGCGGGGAGCTGTTTTTT
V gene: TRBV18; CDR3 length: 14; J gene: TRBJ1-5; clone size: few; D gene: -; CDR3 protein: CASSPRRGNQPQHF; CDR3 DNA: TGTGCCAGCTCACCACGGCGAGGAAATCAGCCCCAGCATTTT
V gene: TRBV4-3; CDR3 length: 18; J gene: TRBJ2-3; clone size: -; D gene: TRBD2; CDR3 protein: CASSQELRLAGEEDTQYF; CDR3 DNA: TGCGCCAGCAGCCAAGAGCTTAGACTAGCGGGGGAGGAAGATACGCAGTATTTT
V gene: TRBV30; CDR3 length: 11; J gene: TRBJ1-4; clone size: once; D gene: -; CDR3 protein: CASQDNEKLFF; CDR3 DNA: TGTGCGTCTCAAGATAATGAAAAACTGTTTTTT
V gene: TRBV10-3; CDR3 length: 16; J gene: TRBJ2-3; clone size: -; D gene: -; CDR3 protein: CAISESGNRRADTQYF; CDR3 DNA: TGTGCCATCAGTGAGTCTGGTAACAGGAGGGCAGATACGCAGTATTTT
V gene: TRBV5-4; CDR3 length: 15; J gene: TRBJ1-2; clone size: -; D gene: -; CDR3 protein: CASSFREGLNYGYTF; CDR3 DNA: TGTGCCAGCAGCTTCAGAGAGGGGCTCAACTATGGCTACACCTTC
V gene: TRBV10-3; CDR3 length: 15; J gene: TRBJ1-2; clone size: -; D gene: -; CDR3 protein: CAISEDWGRSYGYTF; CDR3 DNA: TGTGCCATCAGTGAGGACTGGGGTCGCTCCTATGGCTACACCTTC
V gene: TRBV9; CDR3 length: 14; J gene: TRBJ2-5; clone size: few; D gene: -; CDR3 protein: CASSVGAEQETQYF; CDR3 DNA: TGTGCCAGCAGCGTAGGGGCAGAACAAGAGACCCAGTACTTC
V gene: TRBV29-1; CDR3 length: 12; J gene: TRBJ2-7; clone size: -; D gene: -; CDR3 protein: CSVLMSRYEQYF; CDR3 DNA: TGCAGCGTTTTGATGAGCCGGTACGAGCAGTACTTC
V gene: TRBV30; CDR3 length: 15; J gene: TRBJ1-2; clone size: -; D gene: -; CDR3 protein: CAWSVPRAINYGYTF; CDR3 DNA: TGTGCCTGGAGTGTACCCAGGGCTATTAACTATGGCTACACCTTC
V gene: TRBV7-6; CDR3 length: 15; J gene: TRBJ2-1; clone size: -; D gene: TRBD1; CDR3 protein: CASSLGQGGYNEQFF; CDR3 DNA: TGTGCCAGCAGCTTAGGACAGGGGGGGTACAATGAGCAGTTCTTC
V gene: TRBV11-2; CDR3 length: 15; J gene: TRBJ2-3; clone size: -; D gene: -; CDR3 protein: CASTQGGRALDTQYF; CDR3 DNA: TGTGCCAGCACTCAGGGGGGGAGGGCCCTAGATACGCAGTATTTT
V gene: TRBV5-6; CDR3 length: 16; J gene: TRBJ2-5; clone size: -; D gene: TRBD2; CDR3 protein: CASSPLGGGRGETQYF; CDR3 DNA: TGTGCCAGCAGTCCACTCGGCGGCGGGAGGGGTGAGACCCAGTACTTC
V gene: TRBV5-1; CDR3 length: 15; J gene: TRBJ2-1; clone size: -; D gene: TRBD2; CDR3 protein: CASSLARLAENEQFF; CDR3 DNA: TGCGCCAGCAGCTTGGCCCGTCTAGCGGAGAATGAGCAGTTCTTC
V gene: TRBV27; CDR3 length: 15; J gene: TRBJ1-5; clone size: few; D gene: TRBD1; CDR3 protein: CASSGQGGINQPQHF; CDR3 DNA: TGTGCCAGCAGTGGACAGGGAGGGATCAATCAGCCCCAGCATTTT
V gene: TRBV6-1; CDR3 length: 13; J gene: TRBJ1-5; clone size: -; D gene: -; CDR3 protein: CASSDRGNQPQHF; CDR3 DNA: TGTGCCAGCAGTGATAGGGGAAATCAGCCCCAGCATTTT
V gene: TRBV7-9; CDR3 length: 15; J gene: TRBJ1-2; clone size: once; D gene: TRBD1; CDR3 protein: CASSPGTGGLRGYTF; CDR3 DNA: TGTGCCAGCAGCCCCGGGACAGGGGGCCTGCGGGGCTACACCTTC